Listed here are 9 T cell receptor beta chains from one sample, sequenced in a study of shared clonotypes between healthy human individuals. Generated by immunoSEQ multiplex PCR, the TCRdb table keeps only in-frame clones and is missing some. The sample holds about 610,000 clones; about 96% are singletons and the top ten take about 0.06%. The sequenced sample consisted of naive CD4+ T cells sorted from blood. Documented subset: CD45RA+ positively selected. These receptor sequences come from a woman aged 25 to 39 in good health.

J is TRBJ2-3 and V is TRBV6-5, with 8 nucleotides matching TRBD2. The V gene's germline CDR1 is MNHEY and CDR2 SVGAGI. This CDR3 comprises 14 residues. The J segment lost 10 bases and the V segment lost 5 bases, leaving 11 bases of the junction unmatched. CDR3 coding DNA: TGTGCCAGCAGTGAACCTACTCCGGGACTAGCGCAGTATTTT. It yields the protein CASSEPTPGLAQYF.

V gene TRBV6-5 combines with J gene TRBJ2-5; D perhaps matches TRBD1 (5 bases). The assigned J gene may be wrong: the sequence end matches TRBJ2-7 better. The CDR3 has 12 residues. Per the germline V gene, CDR1 is MNHEY and CDR2 is SVGAGI. CDR3 sequence reads: CATQGDSYEQYF. In DNA form, the CDR3 reads TGTGCCACCCAAGGGGATTCCTACGAGCAGTACTTC.

This chain links TRBV5-1 with TRBJ2-2; D remains ambiguous. CDR1 and CDR2 (germline): SGHRS, YFSETQ. CDR3 length: 15 residues. The V end lost 4 bases, the J end lost 1 base, and 11 bases lay between the germline ends. The CDR3 DNA reads TGCGCCAGCAGCCCGTCATTGGGGAACACCGGGGAGCTGTTTTTT. As protein: CASSPSLGNTGELFF.

The chain joins TRBV5-4 to TRBJ2-2; D remains ambiguous. The germline V and J ends were trimmed by 0 bases and 1 base, with 7 bases remaining between them. The CDR3 is made up of 15 amino acids. Germline values: CDR1 SGHNT, CDR2 YYREEE (reference sequence). DNA for the CDR3: TGTGCCAGCAGCTTGGAGGGCGGGAACACCGGGGAGCTGTTTTTT. Protein: CASSLEGGNTGELFF.

The chain is built from TRBV27 and TRBJ2-3, with TRBD1 as a possible D gene (5 bases). Trimming took 5 bases from V and 3 from J, leaving 21 bases between them. The CDR3 totals 17 residues. Germline V gene data show CDR1 as MNHEY and CDR2 as SMNVEV (reference sequence). This CDR3 reads CASSPRGTYFTTDTQYF. In DNA form, the CDR3 reads TGTGCCAGCAGTCCAAGGGGAACTTACTTTACTACAGATACGCAGTATTTT.

The genes are TRBV5-5 and TRBJ2-7, with D possibly being TRBD1 (6 bases). Per germline, CDR1 SGHKS and CDR2 YYEKEE (reference sequence). Trimming left V 0 bases short and J 3 bases short, with 7 bases between. The CDR3 has 13 residues. The CDR3 loop is CASSLGGRYEQYF. In DNA, the CDR3 is TGTGCCAGCAGCTTGGGGGGGCGCTACGAGCAGTACTTC.

This CDR3 is CASSPDRAEQPQHF. CDR3 nucleotide sequence: TGCGCCAGCAGCCCAGACAGGGCCGAGCAGCCCCAGCATTTT. This chain uses TRBV5-1 with TRBJ1-5; 7 nucleotides match TRBD1. After removal of 4 bases from V and 7 bases from J, the junction contained 8 bases not matched to a gene. The V gene's germline CDR1 is SGHRS and CDR2 YFSETQ. The CDR3 contains 14 residues.

The chain has TRBV9 and TRBJ2-7; TRBD2 matches 9 bases. Germline V gives CDR1 SGDLS, CDR2 YYNGEE. Losses at the gene ends were 2 bases for V and 3 bases for J; bases not matched to a gene: 6. The CDR3 is made up of 15 amino acids. The CDR3 bases are TGTGCCAGCAGCGTCGCGGTAGCGGGAGTCTACGAGCAGTACTTC. Its protein is CASSVAVAGVYEQYF.

The chain joins TRBV23-1 to TRBJ2-1; weak D call: TRBD1 (6 bases). TRBV23-1 is annotated as an ORF whose role is uncertain. This CDR3 is built from 17 residues. V lost 9 bases, J lost 0 bases, and 21 bases lay in between. The CDR3 loop reads CARSAQGNLDSYNEQFF. The CDR3 nucleotides are TGCGCCAGATCGGCCCAGGGGAATTTGGACTCCTACAATGAGCAGTTCTTC.